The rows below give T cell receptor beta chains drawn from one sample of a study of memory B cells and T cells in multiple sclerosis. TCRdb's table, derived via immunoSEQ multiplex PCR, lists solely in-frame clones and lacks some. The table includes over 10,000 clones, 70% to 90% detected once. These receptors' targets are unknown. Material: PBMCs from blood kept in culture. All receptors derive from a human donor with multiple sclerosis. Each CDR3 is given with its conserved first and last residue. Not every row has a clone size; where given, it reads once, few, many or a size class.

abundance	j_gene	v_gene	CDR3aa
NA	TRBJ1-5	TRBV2	CASRQGVGQPQHF
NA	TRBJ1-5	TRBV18	CASSRLGPPSNQPQHF
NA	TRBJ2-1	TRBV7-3	CASSLYGAGLYNEQFF
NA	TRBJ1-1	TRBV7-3	CASSLPGQEAFF
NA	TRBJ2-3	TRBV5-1	CASSSGLAPRTKASTDTQYF
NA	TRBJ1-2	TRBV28	CASVSAGVTAYGYTF
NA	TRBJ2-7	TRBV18	CASSLLGGETYEQYF
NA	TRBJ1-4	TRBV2	CATLGGGINEKLFF
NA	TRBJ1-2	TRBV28	CASRRDRGLDYGYTF
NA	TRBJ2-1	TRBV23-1	CASSPSGTITDNEQFF
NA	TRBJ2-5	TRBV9	CASSVGTSGIETQYF
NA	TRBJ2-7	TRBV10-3	CAISKDGGHNYEQYF
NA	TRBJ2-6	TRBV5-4	CASSSAGSGANVLTF
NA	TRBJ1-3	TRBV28	CASSSPAGNSGNTIYF
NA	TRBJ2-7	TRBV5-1	CASSLFGERRPYEQYF
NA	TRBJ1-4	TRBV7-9	CASSVGTAFNEKLFF
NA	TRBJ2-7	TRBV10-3	CAISPTGQGVFYEQYF
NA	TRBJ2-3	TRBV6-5	CAAGRLSSTDTQYF
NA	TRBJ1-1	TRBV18	CASSPRQGWTEAFF
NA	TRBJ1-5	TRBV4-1	CASSQDGGPLAQHF
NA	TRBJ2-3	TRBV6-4	CASSQSSGGTDTQYF
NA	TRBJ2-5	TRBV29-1	CSSEGQGSSETQYF
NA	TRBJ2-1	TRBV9	CASSVVVAGLNEQFF
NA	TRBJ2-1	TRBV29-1	CSAGPGDRDYNEQFF
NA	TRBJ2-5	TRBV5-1	CASSLFALAQETQYF
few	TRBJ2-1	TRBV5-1	CASSYTGTSGNEQFF
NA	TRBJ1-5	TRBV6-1	CASSVVSNQPQHF
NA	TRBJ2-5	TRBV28	CASSPRGGSETQYF
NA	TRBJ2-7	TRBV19	CASSIPGIEYEQYF
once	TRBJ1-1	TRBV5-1	CASSLEWGQGIEAFF
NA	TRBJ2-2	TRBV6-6	CASSRGGELFF